This record concerns one T cell receptor (beta chain) sequence. This entry comes from a study of blood T cell repertoires in COVID-19. Study overall: The origin of the acute and convalescent COVID-19 samples was the United States, Italy and Spain. PBMCs, B-cell-depleted T cells, or T cells provided the cDNA or gDNA that made up the material.

Authors' analysis steps: Cell counts per sample came from amplifying reference gene primers. Data came from immunoSEQ multiplex PCR; TCRdb stores just in-frame clones and leaves some out. V and J calls plus clone size are reproduced from that table; the DNA served to infer D and trimming. Of around 18,000 clones in the sample, 85% to 90% were seen once. V lost 2 bases, J lost 3 bases, and 7 bases lay in between. Germline V gene data show CDR1 as MNHEY and CDR2 as SMNVEV (reference sequence). CDR3 length: 13 residues. This clonotype originated in a man in his sixties with active COVID-19. This chain joins TRBV27 and TRBJ2-5; the D gene is possibly TRBD2 (5 bases). The sequencing sample was made of peripheral blood. For the CDR3, the DNA is TGTGCCAGCAGTTTAGGACTGAAAGAGACCCAGTACTTC. Its translation: CASSLGLKETQYF.